Listed below are T cell receptor beta chains from one sample, sequenced in a study of blood T cell repertoires in COVID-19. The protocol was immunoSEQ multiplex PCR, while the TCRdb copy is restricted to in-frame clones and leaves out a portion. Of roughly 150,000 clones listed, roughly 93% are singletons. Sample: peripheral blood. The receptors were gathered from a woman aged 55-70 years with COVID-19, enrolled during active disease. The conserved cysteine and the conserved F or W are not part of the CDR3 here. Each record gives: V gene, J gene, clone size, CDR3 protein. Size tells how often a clone was seen (once, few, many) or the class of an expanded clone, and some rows leave it out.

TRBV5-1	TRBJ1-4	NA	ASSYGQGINEKLF
TRBV27	TRBJ2-3	NA	ASSLYPGGEDTQY
TRBV5-1	TRBJ2-2	once	ASKGTANTGELF
TRBV4-3	TRBJ2-7	NA	ASSQDERYEQY
TRBV4-2	TRBJ2-2	few	ASSQATGTPLFGELF
TRBV14	TRBJ2-3	NA	ASSQQVRTDTQY
TRBV9	TRBJ1-3	NA	ASSVHPSSGNTIY
TRBV9	TRBJ1-4	NA	ASSLQGTNEKLF
TRBV7-9	TRBJ1-2	NA	ASSLALQEGYGYT
TRBV5-5	TRBJ1-1	NA	ASSFFNSHSNTEAF
TRBV19	TRBJ1-3	NA	ASTPRTHSGNTIY
TRBV15	TRBJ2-1	once	ATSFSAYQVNEQF
TRBV9	TRBJ1-6	NA	ASSPGPGRNSPLH
TRBV7-2	TRBJ2-1	once	ASTRSGGPGNEQF
TRBV19	TRBJ1-6	few	ASSISGSLGNSPLH
TRBV7-8	TRBJ1-2	NA	ASSLVQGGYT
TRBV4-3	TRBJ1-2	NA	ASSQDILAWYGYT
TRBV19	TRBJ1-6	NA	ASKRALRDSPLH
TRBV18	TRBJ1-3	NA	ASSEDRGNTIY
TRBV27	TRBJ2-1	NA	ASGQFLAGYNEQF
TRBV9	TRBJ1-1	NA	ASSVESTPNTEAF
TRBV5-1	TRBJ2-1	once	ASSLYRSLGLADYNEQF
TRBV13	TRBJ1-2	NA	ASSLGPGQINYGYT
TRBV3-1/TRBV3-2	TRBJ1-1	NA	ASSVGGGEAF
TRBV19	TRBJ1-5	NA	ASRDRGNQPQH
TRBV12-5	TRBJ1-1	NA	ASGLGLNGGRNTEAF
TRBV23-1	TRBJ1-2	NA	ASSSGGETGSPYGYT
TRBV25-1	TRBJ1-2	NA	ASSELTGQGVNGYT
TRBV19	TRBJ1-3	NA	ASSILASASGNTIY
TRBV6-5	TRBJ2-3	NA	ASSYSRAGGTDTQY
TRBV5-6	TRBJ1-3	once	ASSFRGLGNTIY
TRBV6-1	TRBJ1-4	NA	ASSERRRLLNNEKLF
TRBV15	TRBJ1-5	NA	ATSRDEGNQPQH
TRBV5-8	TRBJ1-5	NA	ASSFTYFNQPQH
TRBV11-1	TRBJ2-1	once	ASSHGGAWYNEQF
TRBV2	TRBJ1-2	NA	AGRRRARDRSYGYT
TRBV7-7	TRBJ1-6	NA	ASSSNGGGQVNSPLH
TRBV5-1	TRBJ1-2	NA	ASSLADRNYGYT
TRBV2	TRBJ1-5	NA	ASSARQGVQPQH
TRBV12-5	TRBJ1-3	NA	ASGNTGPGNTIY
TRBV7-3	TRBJ2-3	NA	ASSLSGGTDTQY
TRBV11-2	TRBJ1-3	NA	ASSRDRVGAGNTIY
TRBV5-1	TRBJ1-1	once	ASSLEGTGNTEAF
TRBV5-5	TRBJ2-2	NA	ASSFPGTGELF
TRBV29-1	TRBJ2-2	NA	SVSQGVVTGELF
TRBV27	TRBJ1-3	NA	ASRDSGGNTIY
TRBV9	TRBJ2-1	NA	ASSRQGIEQF
TRBV4-3	TRBJ1-5	NA	ASSQTAQGGRNQPQH
TRBV13	TRBJ2-1	NA	ASSFHVGGSYNEQF
TRBV5-6	TRBJ1-2	NA	ASSPGQAFNYGYT